A selection of T cell receptor beta chains follows, all from one sample in a study of shared clonotypes between healthy human individuals. Assay used: immunoSEQ multiplex PCR; TCRdb lists only in-frame clones, some missing. Among 1,500,000 or so clones listed, approximately 97% were seen once. The sequenced sample consisted of naive CD4+ T cells sorted from blood. The receptors were sampled from a young man in good health. Each CDR3 is given with its conserved first and last residue. The order of the fields is J gene, clone size, V gene, CDR3 protein. Where a row states a size, it is once, few, many or the class of an expanded clone; other rows omit it.

j_call: TRBJ2-5
clone_size: -
v_call: TRBV18
cdr3_aa: CASSTTLQETQYF

j_call: TRBJ1-1
clone_size: -
v_call: TRBV19
cdr3_aa: CASRAGTENTEAFF

j_call: TRBJ2-5
clone_size: -
v_call: TRBV7-2
cdr3_aa: CASSLATGGETQYF

j_call: TRBJ2-7
clone_size: -
v_call: TRBV9
cdr3_aa: CASSVVSGRLYEQYF

j_call: TRBJ1-5
clone_size: -
v_call: TRBV19
cdr3_aa: CASSIGQNSNQPQHF

j_call: TRBJ2-2
clone_size: once
v_call: TRBV5-1
cdr3_aa: CASSLGPRSGELFF

j_call: TRBJ2-1
clone_size: -
v_call: TRBV2
cdr3_aa: CASTGRESLDEQFF

j_call: TRBJ2-3
clone_size: -
v_call: TRBV28
cdr3_aa: CASSSPGGSKPDTQYF

j_call: TRBJ1-1
clone_size: -
v_call: TRBV7-9
cdr3_aa: CASSLVGAGAEAFF

j_call: TRBJ2-7
clone_size: -
v_call: TRBV21-1
cdr3_aa: CASSKGQGNEQYF

j_call: TRBJ1-5
clone_size: -
v_call: TRBV18
cdr3_aa: CASSPAWTGGNQPQHF

j_call: TRBJ2-3
clone_size: -
v_call: TRBV6-1
cdr3_aa: CASSLAGGADTQYF

j_call: TRBJ2-7
clone_size: -
v_call: TRBV7-9
cdr3_aa: CASSFSLARINYEQYF

j_call: TRBJ2-5
clone_size: -
v_call: TRBV10-2
cdr3_aa: CASGKSGTHGKETQYF

j_call: TRBJ2-7
clone_size: -
v_call: TRBV14
cdr3_aa: CASSPSQGAYEQYF

j_call: TRBJ1-1
clone_size: -
v_call: TRBV9
cdr3_aa: CASSDAGRGTEAFF

j_call: TRBJ2-7
clone_size: -
v_call: TRBV27
cdr3_aa: CASSPLTSGRGYEQYF

j_call: TRBJ2-1
clone_size: -
v_call: TRBV7-2
cdr3_aa: CASSLLDIGLGEQFF

j_call: TRBJ2-7
clone_size: -
v_call: TRBV10-3
cdr3_aa: CAISSPRVSYEQYF

j_call: TRBJ1-3
clone_size: -
v_call: TRBV28
cdr3_aa: CASSLAGGLGNTIYF

j_call: TRBJ2-5
clone_size: -
v_call: TRBV6-1
cdr3_aa: CASSTTGETQYF

j_call: TRBJ1-2
clone_size: -
v_call: TRBV5-4
cdr3_aa: CASSTGQGDFYGYTF

j_call: TRBJ2-7
clone_size: -
v_call: TRBV7-8
cdr3_aa: CASSLDPTLGQYF

j_call: TRBJ2-7
clone_size: -
v_call: TRBV10-3
cdr3_aa: CAISGGSSYEQYF

j_call: TRBJ2-7
clone_size: -
v_call: TRBV5-8
cdr3_aa: CASSSIPGQRHEQYF

j_call: TRBJ1-1
clone_size: -
v_call: TRBV19
cdr3_aa: CASSIGQGRMNTEAFF

j_call: TRBJ1-1
clone_size: -
v_call: TRBV11-1
cdr3_aa: CASSLMTGLSNTEAFF

j_call: TRBJ2-2
clone_size: -
v_call: TRBV13
cdr3_aa: CASHRGRTGELFF

j_call: TRBJ2-7
clone_size: -
v_call: TRBV4-3
cdr3_aa: CASSQDLSPILEQYF

j_call: TRBJ2-1
clone_size: once
v_call: TRBV19
cdr3_aa: CASMGSRYNEQFF

j_call: TRBJ2-1
clone_size: -
v_call: TRBV4-3
cdr3_aa: CASSQGLAGVSEQFF

j_call: TRBJ2-1
clone_size: -
v_call: TRBV5-1
cdr3_aa: CASSLGFSDNEQFF

j_call: TRBJ1-1
clone_size: -
v_call: TRBV5-4
cdr3_aa: CASSFGLNTEAFF

j_call: TRBJ2-5
clone_size: -
v_call: TRBV5-1
cdr3_aa: CASNRDVRQETQYF

j_call: TRBJ2-6
clone_size: -
v_call: TRBV27
cdr3_aa: CASSRRGPISGANVLTF

j_call: TRBJ2-5
clone_size: -
v_call: TRBV6-5
cdr3_aa: CASRGPSNKETQYF

j_call: TRBJ2-5
clone_size: -
v_call: TRBV15
cdr3_aa: CATSRDWGGVGLETQYF

j_call: TRBJ2-7
clone_size: -
v_call: TRBV6-5
cdr3_aa: CASTQTGSSYEQYF